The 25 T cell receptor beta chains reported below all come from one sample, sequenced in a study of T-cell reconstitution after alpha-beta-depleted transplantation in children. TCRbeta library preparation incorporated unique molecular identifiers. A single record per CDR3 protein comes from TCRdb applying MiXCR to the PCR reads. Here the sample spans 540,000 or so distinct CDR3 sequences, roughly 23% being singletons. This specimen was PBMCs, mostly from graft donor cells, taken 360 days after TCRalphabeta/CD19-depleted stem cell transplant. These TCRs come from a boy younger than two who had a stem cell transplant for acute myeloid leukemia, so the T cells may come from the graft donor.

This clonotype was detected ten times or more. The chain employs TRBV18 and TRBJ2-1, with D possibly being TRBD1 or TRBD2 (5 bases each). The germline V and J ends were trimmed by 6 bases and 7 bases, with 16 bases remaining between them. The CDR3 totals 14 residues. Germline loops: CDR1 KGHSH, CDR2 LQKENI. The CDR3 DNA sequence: TGTGCCAGCTCTTTAGAGGGGCTGGGAAATGAGCAGTTCTTC. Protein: CASSLEGLGNEQFF. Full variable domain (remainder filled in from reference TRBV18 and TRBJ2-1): NAGVMQNPRHLVRRRGQEARLRCSPMKGHSHVYWYRQLPEEGLKFMVYLQKENIIDESGMPKERFSAEFPKEGPSILRIQQVVRGDSAAYFCASSLEGLGNEQFFGPGTRLTVL.

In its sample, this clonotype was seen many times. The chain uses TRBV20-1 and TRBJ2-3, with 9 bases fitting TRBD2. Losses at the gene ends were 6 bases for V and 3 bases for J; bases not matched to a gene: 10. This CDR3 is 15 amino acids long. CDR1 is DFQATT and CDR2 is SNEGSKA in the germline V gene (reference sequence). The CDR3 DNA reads TGCAGTGCAATGGGGATAGCGGGGGAAACAGATACGCAGTATTTT. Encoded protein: CSAMGIAGETDTQYF.

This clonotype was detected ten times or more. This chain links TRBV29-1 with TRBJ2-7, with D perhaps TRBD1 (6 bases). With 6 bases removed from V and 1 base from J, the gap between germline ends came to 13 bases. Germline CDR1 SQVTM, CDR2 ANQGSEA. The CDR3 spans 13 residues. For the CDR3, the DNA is TGCAGCGTCAGGGAAACAGGGTCCTACGAGCAGTACGTC. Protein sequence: CSVRETGSYEQYV.

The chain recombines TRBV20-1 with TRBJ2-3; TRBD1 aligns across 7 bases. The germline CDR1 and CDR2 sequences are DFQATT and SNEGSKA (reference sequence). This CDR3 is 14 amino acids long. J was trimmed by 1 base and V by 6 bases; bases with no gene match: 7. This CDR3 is CSARFDRGTDTQYF. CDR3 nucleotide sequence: TGCAGTGCCCGATTTGACAGGGGCACAGATACGCAGTATTTT.

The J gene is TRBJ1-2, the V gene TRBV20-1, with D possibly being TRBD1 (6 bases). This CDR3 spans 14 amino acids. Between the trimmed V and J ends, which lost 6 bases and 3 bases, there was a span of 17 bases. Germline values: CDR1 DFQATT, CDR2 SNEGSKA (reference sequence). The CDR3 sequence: CSATSWQGHYGYTF. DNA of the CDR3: TGCAGTGCGACCTCGTGGCAGGGGCACTATGGCTACACCTTC.

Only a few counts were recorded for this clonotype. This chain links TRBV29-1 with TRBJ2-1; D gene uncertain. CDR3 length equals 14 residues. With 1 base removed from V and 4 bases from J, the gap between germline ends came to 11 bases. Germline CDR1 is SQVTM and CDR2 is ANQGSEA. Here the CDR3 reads CSVEASLGYNEQFF. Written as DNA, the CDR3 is TGCAGCGTTGAAGCCAGTCTAGGTTACAATGAGCAGTTCTTC.

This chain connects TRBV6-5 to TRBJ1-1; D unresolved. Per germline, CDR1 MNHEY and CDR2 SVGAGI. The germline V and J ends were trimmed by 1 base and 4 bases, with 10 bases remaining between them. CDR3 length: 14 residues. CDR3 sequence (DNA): TGTGCCAGCAGTTACTGGGTCCGGGGCACTGAAGCTTTCTTT. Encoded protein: CASSYWVRGTEAFF.

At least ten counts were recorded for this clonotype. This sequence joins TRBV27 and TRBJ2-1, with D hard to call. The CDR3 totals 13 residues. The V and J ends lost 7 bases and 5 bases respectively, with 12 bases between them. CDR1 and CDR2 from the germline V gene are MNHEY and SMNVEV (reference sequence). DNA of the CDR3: TGTGCCAGCAACTACAAACAGCACAATGAGCAGTTCTTC. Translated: CASNYKQHNEQFF.

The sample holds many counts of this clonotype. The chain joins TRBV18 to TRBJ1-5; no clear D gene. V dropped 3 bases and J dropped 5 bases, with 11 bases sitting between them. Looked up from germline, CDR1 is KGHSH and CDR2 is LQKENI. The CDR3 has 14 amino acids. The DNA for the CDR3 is TGTGCCAGCTCACCGGATGTTGGGCATCAGCCCCAGCATTTT. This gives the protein CASSPDVGHQPQHF.

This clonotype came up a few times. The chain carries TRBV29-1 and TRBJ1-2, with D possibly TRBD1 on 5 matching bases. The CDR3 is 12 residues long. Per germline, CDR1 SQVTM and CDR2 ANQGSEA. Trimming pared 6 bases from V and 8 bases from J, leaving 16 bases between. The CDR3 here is CSVWGWDAGYTF. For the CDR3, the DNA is TGCAGCGTGTGGGGCTGGGACGCGGGCTACACCTTC.

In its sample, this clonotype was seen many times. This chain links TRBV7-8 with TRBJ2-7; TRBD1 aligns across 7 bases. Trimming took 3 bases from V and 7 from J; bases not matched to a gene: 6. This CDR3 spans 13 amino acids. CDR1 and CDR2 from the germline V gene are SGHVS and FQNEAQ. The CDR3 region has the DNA TGTGCCAGCAGCTTCACCGACAGGGAGGAGCAGTACTTC. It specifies CASSFTDREEQYF.

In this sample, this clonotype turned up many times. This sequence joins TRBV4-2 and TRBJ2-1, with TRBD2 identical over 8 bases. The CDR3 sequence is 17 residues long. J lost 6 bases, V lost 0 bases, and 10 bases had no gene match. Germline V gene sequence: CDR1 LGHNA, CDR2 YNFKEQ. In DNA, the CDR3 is TGTGCCAGCAGCCAAGATAAAGGAATAGCGGGACTCAATGAGCAGTTCTTC. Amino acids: CASSQDKGIAGLNEQFF.

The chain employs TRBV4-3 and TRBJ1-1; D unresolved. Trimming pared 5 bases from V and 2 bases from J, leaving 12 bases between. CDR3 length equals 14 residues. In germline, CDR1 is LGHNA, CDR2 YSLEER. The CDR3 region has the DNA TGCGCCAGCAGCAAGACACCGGGAAACACTGAAGCTTTCTTT. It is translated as CASSKTPGNTEAFF.

The CDR3 nucleotides are TGTGCCAGCAGCTGGACTAGCGAGGAGACCCAGTACTTC. Translated: CASSWTSEETQYF. The V and J genes are TRBV6-5 and TRBJ2-5, with 9 bases that match TRBD2. The CDR3 is 13 residues long. Per the germline V gene, CDR1 is MNHEY and CDR2 is SVGAGI. Trimming cost V 6 bases and J 5 bases; bases outside gene matches: 4.

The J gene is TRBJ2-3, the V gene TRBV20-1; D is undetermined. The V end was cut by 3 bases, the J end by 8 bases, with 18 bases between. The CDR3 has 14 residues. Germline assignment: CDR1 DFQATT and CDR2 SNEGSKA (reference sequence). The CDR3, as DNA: TGCAGTGCTAGGGACGCAGGTCAGATAGTTACGCAGTATTTT. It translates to CSARDAGQIVTQYF.

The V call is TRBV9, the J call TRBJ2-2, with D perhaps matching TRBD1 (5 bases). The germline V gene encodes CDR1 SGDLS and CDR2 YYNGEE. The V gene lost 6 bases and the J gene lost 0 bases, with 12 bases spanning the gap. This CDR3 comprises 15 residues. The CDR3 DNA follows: TGTGCCAGCACGCTAGGGGCTTCGAACACCGGGGAGCTGTTTTTT. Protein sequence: CASTLGASNTGELFF.

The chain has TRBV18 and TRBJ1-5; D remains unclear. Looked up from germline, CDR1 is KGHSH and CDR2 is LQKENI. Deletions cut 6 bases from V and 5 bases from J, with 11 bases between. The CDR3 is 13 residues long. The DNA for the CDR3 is TGTGCCAGCTCGAGGATCCCCGATCAGCCCCAGCATTTT. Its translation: CASSRIPDQPQHF.

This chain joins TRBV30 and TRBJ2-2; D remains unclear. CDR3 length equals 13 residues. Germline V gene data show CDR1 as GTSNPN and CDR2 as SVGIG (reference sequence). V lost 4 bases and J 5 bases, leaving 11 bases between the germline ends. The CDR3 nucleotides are TGTGCCTGGATCCCTGCTGCAACCGGGGAGCTGTTTTTT. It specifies CAWIPAATGELFF.

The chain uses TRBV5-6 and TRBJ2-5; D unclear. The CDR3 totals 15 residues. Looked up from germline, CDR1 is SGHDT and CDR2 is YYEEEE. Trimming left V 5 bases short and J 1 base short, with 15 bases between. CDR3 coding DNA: TGTGCCAGCAGTTTTGGGTGGACGACCCAAGAGACCCAGTACTTC. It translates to CASSFGWTTQETQYF. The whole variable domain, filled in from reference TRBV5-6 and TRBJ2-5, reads DAGVTQSPTHLIKTRGQQVTLRCSPKSGHDTVSWYQQALGQGPQFIFQYYEEEERQRGNFPDRFSGHQFPNYSSELNVNALLLGDSALYLCASSFGWTTQETQYFGPGTRLLVL.

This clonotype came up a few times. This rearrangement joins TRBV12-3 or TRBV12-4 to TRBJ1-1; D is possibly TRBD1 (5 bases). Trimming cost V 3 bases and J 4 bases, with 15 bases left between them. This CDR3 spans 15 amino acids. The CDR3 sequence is CASSLRTSSTTEAFF. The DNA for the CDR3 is TGTGCCAGCAGTTTGAGGACATCAAGCACCACTGAAGCTTTCTTT.

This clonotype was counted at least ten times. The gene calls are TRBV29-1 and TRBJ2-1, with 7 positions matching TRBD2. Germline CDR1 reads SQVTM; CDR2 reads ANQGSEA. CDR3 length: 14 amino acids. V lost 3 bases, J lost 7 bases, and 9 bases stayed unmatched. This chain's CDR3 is CSVELGGGGNEQFF. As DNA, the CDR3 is TGCAGCGTTGAGCTTGGCGGGGGAGGTAATGAGCAGTTCTTC.

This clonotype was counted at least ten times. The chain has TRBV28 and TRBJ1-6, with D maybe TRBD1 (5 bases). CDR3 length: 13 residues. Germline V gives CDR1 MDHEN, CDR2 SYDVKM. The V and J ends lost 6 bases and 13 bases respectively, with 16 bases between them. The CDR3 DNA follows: TGTGCCAGCAGCGGGACCATCCGTTCGCCCCTCCACTTT. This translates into CASSGTIRSPLHF.

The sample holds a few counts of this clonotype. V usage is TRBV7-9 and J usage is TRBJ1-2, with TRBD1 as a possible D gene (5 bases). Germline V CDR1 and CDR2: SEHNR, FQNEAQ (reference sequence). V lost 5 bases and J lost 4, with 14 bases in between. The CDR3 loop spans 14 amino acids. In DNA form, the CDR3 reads TGTGCCAGCAGCCCCGGAGGGACTTCCTATGGCTACACCTTC. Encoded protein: CASSPGGTSYGYTF.

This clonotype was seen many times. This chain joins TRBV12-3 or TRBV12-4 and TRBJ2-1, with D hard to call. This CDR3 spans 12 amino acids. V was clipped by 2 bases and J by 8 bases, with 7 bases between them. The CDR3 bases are TGTGCCAGCAGTTTAACCCCCCATGAGCAGTTCTTC. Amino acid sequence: CASSLTPHEQFF.

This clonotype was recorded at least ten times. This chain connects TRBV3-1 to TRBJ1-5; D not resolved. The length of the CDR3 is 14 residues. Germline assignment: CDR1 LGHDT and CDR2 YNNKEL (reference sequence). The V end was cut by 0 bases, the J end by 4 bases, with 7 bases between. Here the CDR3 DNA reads TGTGCCAGCAGCCAAGAGGCGTCTAATCAGCCCCAGCATTTT. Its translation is CASSQEASNQPQHF.